This T cell receptor beta chain is drawn from a study of response to subunit inactivated influenza vaccine. This CDR3 spans 17 amino acids. The trim removed 2 bases at V and 0 bases at J, leaving 7 bases unmatched. The germline CDR1 and CDR2 sequences are MNHEY and SMNVEV (reference sequence). Notes on the study in general: It was the authors' suggestion that each seasonal influenza vaccination recruits few new T cells.

TCRdb passed the RT-PCR reads through MiXCR, listing each CDR3 protein once. The data show some 570,000 distinct CDR3 sequences, 11% seen once. The sample holds a few counts of this clonotype. What it binds is unknown. These same data were also listed under a study on T cells expressing NK-cell markers. That report adds: Researchers built TCR beta cDNA using 5'RACE template switching with UMIs. Source material for TCR beta repertoires consisted of sorted CD3+CD56+NKG2C+, CD3+CD56+NKG2C- and CD3+CD56-NKG2C+ T cells. With respect to HCMV, seven of the eight sequenced donors were seropositive, and one was seronegative. Top CD8+ clonotypes included the dominant CD3+CD56+NKG2C+ clonotypes in roughly 6 donors.

The sample here was PBMCs from blood, taken on the day of vaccination. The source is a man over 45 who received an inactivated influenza vaccine. The chain recombines TRBV27 with TRBJ2-7; 10 bases map to TRBD2. DNA for the CDR3: TGTGCCAGCAGTTTACTTTGGGCTAGCGGGGGCTCCTACGAGCAGTACTTC. Residues: CASSLLWASGGSYEQYF.